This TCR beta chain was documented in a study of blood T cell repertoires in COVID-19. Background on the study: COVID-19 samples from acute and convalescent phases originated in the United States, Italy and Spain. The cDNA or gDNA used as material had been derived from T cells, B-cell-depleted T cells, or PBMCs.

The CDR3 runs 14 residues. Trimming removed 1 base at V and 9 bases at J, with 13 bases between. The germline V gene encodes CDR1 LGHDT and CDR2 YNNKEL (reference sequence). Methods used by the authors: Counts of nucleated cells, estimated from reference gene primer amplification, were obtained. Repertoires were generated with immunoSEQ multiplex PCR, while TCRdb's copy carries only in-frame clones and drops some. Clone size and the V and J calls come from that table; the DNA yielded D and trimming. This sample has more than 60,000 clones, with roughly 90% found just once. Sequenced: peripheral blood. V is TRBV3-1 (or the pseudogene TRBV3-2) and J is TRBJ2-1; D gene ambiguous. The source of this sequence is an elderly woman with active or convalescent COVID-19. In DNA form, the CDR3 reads TGTGCCAGCAGCCAAGTGAGGTTTTTGGGTGAGCAGTTCTTC. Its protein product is CASSQVRFLGEQFF.